This T cell receptor (beta chain) was captured in a study of shared clonotypes between healthy human individuals. In germline, CDR1 is SEHNR, CDR2 FQNEAQ (reference sequence). The V end lost 4 bases, the J end lost 9 bases, and 15 bases lay between the germline ends. This CDR3 is 14 amino acids long. Findings of the study overall: What naive subsets generally showed was a larger estimated richness than memory subsets showed. Clonotypes shared by all four sorted-subset donors had higher generation probabilities than non-shared clonotypes.

Measured with immunoSEQ multiplex PCR; TCRdb has only the in-frame clones, and not every one. The repertoire holds about 600,000 clones, roughly 98% seen once, with 0.3% in the top ten. CD45RO-negative, CCR7-selected cells formed the naive CD8 fraction, which excluded terminally differentiated effector memory CD45RA+ cells. Turning to this clone: Its target is not known.

This clonotype was sampled from a man aged 30-40 years in good health. V usage is TRBV7-9 and J usage is TRBJ2-2; D assignment may be TRBD1 or TRBD2 (5 bases each). The source material was naive CD8+ T cells sorted from blood. Here the CDR3 reads CASSSAGVGRELFF. In DNA form, the CDR3 reads TGTGCCAGCAGCTCCGCTGGTGTGGGACGGGAGCTGTTTTTT.